This T cell receptor (beta chain) was documented in a study of blood T cells in healthy people across ages. The use of a sample-barcoded 5' primer and a J-beta primer mix characterized a second PCR of about 6 to 12 cycles. MiXCR, applied by TCRdb to the 5' RACE reads, yields one record per CDR3 protein. Of about 1.7 million distinct CDR3 sequences listed, over 25% are singletons. Total RNA amounts of at least 6 micrograms were extracted per sample. This clonotype has a count of ten or more. The CDR3 has 11 residues. V was shortened by 4 bases and J by 8 bases, with 8 bases between the two germline ends.

The origin of this receptor is a woman between 25 and 40 years old in good health. The V gene is TRBV12-3 or TRBV12-4, the J gene TRBJ1-2; D not certain. The specimen sequenced was blood. CDR3 in DNA: TGTGCCAGCAGTTCCCTTGGGGGCTACACCTTC. Translating gives CASSSLGGYTF.